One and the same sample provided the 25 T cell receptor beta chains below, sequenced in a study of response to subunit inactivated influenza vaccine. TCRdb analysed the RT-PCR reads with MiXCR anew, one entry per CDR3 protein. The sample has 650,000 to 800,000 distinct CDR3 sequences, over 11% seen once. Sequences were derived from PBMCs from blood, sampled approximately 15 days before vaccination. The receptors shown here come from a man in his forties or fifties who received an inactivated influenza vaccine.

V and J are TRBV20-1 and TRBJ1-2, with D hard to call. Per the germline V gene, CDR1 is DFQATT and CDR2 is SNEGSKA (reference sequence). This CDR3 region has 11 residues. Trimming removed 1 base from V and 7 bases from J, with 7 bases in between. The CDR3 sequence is CSARGIGGYTF. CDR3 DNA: TGCAGTGCTAGAGGGATTGGTGGCTACACCTTC.

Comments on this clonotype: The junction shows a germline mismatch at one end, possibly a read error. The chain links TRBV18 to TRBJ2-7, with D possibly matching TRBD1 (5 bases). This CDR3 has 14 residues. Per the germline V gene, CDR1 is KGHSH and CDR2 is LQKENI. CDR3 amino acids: CASSIARGSHEQYF. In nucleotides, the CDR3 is TGTGCCAGCTCTATTGCAAGGGGCTCCCACGAGCAGTACTTC.

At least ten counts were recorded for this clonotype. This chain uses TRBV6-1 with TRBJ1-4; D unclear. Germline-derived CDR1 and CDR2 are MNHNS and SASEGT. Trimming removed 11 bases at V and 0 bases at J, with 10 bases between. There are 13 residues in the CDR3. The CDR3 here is CAAARTTNEKLFF. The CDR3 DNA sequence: TGTGCCGCCGCACGGACAACTAATGAAAAACTGTTTTTT.

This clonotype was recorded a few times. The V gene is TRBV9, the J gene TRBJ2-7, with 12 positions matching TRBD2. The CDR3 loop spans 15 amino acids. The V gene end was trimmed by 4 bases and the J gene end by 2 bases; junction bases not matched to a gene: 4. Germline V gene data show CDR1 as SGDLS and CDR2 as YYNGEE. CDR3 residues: CASSRLAGGAYEQYF. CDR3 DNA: TGTGCCAGCAGCCGCCTAGCGGGAGGGGCCTACGAGCAGTACTTC.

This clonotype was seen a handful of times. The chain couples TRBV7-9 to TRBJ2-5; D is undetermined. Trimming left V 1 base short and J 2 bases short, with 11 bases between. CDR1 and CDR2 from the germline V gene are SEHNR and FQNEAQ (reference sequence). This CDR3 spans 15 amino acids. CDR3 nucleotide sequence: TGTGCCAGCAGCTTAGACTCCAGCCTTCAAGAGACCCAGTACTTC. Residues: CASSLDSSLQETQYF.

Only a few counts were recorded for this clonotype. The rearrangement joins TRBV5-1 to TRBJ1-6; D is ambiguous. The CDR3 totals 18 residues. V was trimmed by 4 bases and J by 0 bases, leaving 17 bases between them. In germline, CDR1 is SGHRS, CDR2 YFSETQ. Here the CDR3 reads CASSPTARTSSYNSPLHF. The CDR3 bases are TGCGCCAGCAGCCCCACGGCCAGGACGAGCTCCTATAATTCACCCCTCCACTTT.

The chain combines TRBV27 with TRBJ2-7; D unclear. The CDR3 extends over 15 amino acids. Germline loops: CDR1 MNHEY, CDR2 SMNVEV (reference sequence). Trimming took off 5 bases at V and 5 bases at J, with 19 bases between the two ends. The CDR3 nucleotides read TGTGCCAGCAGTCCCCACCGTGGGGTTGGACACGAGCAGTACTTC. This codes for CASSPHRGVGHEQYF.

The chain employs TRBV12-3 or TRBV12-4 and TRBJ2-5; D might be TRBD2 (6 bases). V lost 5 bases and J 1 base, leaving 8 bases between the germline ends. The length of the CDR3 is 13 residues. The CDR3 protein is CASSAGLQETQYF. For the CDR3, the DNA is TGTGCCAGCAGTGCGGGACTCCAAGAGACCCAGTACTTC.

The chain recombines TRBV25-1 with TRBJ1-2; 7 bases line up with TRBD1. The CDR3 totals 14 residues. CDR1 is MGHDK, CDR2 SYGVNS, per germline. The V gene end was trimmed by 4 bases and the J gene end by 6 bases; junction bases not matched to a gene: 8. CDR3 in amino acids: CASSGRQGPDGYTF. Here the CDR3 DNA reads TGTGCCAGCAGTGGGAGACAGGGACCGGATGGCTACACCTTC.

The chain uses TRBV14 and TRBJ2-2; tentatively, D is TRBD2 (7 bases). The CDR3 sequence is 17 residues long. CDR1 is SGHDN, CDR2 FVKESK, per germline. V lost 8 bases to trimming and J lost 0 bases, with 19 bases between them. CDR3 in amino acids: CASRGRGPTANTGELFF. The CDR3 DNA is TGTGCCAGCCGAGGGCGGGGGCCAACTGCGAACACCGGGGAGCTGTTTTTT.

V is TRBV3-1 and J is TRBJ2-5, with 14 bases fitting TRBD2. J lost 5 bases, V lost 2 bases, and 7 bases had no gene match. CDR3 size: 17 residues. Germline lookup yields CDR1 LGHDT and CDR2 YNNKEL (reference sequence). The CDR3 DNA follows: TGTGCCAGCAGCCAACCGGGACTAGCGGGAGTCCCCGAGACCCAGTACTTC. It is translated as CASSQPGLAGVPETQYF.

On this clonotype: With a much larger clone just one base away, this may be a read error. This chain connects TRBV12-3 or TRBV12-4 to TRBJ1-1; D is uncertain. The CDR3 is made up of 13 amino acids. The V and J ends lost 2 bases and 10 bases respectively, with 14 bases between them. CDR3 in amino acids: CASSLSEGNRAFF. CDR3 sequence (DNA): TGTGCCAGCAGTTTATCGGAGGGCAATCGAGCTTTCTTT.

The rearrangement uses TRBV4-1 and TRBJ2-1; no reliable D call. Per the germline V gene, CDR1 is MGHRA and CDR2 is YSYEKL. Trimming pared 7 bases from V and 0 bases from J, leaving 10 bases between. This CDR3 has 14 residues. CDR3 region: CASKWGTSYNEQFF. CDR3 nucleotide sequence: TGCGCCAGCAAGTGGGGTACCTCCTACAATGAGCAGTTCTTC.

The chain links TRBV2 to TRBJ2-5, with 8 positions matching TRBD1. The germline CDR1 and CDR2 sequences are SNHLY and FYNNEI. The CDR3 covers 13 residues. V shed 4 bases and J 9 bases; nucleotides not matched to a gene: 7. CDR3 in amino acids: CASSGPGQDSQYF. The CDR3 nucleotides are TGTGCCAGCAGTGGTCCGGGACAGGATTCCCAGTACTTC.

The CDR3 loop reads CASSPFTRTETQYF. CDR3 nucleotides: TGTGCCAGCAGCCCTTTCACTAGAACTGAGACCCAGTACTTC. The chain couples TRBV3-1 to TRBJ2-5, with a tentative D call TRBD2 (5 bases). This CDR3 region has 14 residues. In germline, CDR1 is LGHDT, CDR2 YNNKEL (reference sequence). V lost 4 bases, J lost 5 bases, and 14 bases lay in between.

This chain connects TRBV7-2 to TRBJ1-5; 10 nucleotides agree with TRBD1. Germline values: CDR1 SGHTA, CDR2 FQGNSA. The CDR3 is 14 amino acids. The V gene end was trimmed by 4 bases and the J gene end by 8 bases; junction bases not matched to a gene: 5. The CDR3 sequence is CASSYQTGGEPQHF. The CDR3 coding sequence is TGTGCCAGCAGCTACCAGACAGGGGGCGAGCCCCAGCATTTT. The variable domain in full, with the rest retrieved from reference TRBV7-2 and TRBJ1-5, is GAGVSQSPSNKVTEKGKDVELRCDPISGHTALYWYRQSLGQGLEFLIYFQGNSAPDKSGLPSDRFSAERTGGSVSTLTIQRTQQEDSAVYLCASSYQTGGEPQHFGDGTRLSIL.

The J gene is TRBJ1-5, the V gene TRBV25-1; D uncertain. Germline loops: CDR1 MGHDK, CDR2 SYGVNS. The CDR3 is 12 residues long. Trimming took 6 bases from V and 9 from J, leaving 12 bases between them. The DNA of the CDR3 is TGTGCCAGCAGGCTCGGCTCGGGGCCCCAGCATTTT. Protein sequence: CASRLGSGPQHF.

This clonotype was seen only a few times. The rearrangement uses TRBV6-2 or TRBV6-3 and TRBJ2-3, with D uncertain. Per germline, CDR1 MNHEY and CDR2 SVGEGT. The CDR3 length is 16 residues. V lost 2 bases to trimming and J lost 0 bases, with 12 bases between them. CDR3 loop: CASSYRRAASTDTQYF. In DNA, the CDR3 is TGTGCCAGCAGTTACAGACGGGCTGCAAGCACAGATACGCAGTATTTT.

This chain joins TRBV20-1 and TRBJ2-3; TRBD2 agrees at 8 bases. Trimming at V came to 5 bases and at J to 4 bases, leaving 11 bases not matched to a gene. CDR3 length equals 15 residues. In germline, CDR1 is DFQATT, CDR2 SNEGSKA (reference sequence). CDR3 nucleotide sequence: TGCAGTGCTCCCCCTGCACGGGGGGGGGCAGATACGCAGTATTTT. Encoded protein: CSAPPARGGADTQYF.

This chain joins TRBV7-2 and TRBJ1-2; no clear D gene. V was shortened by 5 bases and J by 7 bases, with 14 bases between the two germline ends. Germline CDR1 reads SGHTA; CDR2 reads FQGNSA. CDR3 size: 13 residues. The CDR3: CASSTHLGLGYTF. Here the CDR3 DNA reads TGTGCCAGCAGCACGCACCTTGGTCTTGGCTACACCTTC.

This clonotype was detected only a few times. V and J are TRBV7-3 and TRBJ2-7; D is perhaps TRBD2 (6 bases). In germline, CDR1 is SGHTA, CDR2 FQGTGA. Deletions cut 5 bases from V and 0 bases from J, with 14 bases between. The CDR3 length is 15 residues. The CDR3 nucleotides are TGTGCCAGCAGCCTAAACGGGGGAAGCTCCTACGAGCAGTACTTC. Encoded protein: CASSLNGGSSYEQYF.

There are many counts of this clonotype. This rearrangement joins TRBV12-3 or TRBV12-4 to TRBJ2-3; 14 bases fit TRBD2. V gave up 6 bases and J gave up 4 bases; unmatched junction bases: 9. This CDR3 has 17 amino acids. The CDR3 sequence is CASSPGLAGGVPDTQYF. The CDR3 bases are TGTGCCAGCAGCCCTGGACTAGCGGGGGGAGTGCCAGATACGCAGTATTTT.

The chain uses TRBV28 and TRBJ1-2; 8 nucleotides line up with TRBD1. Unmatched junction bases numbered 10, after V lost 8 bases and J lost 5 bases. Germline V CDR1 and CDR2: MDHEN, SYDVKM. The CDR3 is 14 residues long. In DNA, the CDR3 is TGTGCCAGCTCCCAGGGGGCGCTTGGATATGGCTACACCTTC. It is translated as CASSQGALGYGYTF.

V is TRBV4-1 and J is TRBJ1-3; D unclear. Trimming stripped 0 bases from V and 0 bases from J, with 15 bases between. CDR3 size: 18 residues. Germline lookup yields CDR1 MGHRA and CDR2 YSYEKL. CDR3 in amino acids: CASSQENQATSSGNTIYF. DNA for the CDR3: TGCGCCAGCAGCCAAGAAAATCAGGCGACGAGCTCTGGAAACACCATATATTTT.

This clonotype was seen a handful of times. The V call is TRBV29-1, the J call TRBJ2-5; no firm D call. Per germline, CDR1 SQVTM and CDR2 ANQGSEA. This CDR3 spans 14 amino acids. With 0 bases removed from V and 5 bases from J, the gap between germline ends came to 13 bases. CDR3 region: CSVEDTGRGETQYF. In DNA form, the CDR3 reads TGCAGCGTTGAAGATACGGGTCGTGGGGAGACCCAGTACTTC.